This is a list of T cell receptor beta chains from one sample in a study of blood T cell repertoires in COVID-19. The assay was immunoSEQ multiplex PCR, and TCRdb's table has in-frame clones only and misses some. The data contain 170,000 or so clones, about 82% of them seen just once; the ten biggest clones take up around 7%. What was sequenced was peripheral blood. These receptor sequences come from a man in his fifties or sixties with active or convalescent COVID-19. The CDR3 runs from the conserved cysteine through the conserved F or W. The D gene is left open where the match is weak. Only part of the rows carry a size: once, few, many, or a class if the clone is expanded.

>NA|TRBJ1-5|TRBV9|TRBD1
CASSATPGQGQYSNQPQHF
TGTGCCAGCAGCGCAACGCCGGGACAGGGCCAATATAGCAATCAGCCCCAGCATTTT
>NA|TRBJ2-7|TRBV19|NA
CASSIAGGSSYEQYF
TGTGCCAGTAGTATAGCTGGCGGAAGCTCCTACGAGCAGTACTTC
>few|TRBJ1-4|TRBV6-6|NA
CASSSPGDEKLFF
TGTGCCAGCAGTTCCCCCGGGGATGAAAAACTGTTTTTT
>NA|TRBJ1-3|TRBV25-1|NA
CASSEYRGTIYF
TGTGCCAGCAGTGAATACAGGGGCACCATATATTTT
>NA|TRBJ1-2|TRBV10-3|TRBD1
CAISESEGAIPYGYTF
TGTGCCATCAGTGAGTCGGAGGGGGCGATACCCTATGGCTACACCTTC
>NA|TRBJ2-1|TRBV24-1|NA
CATINTTGSYNEQFF
TGTGCCACGATTAACACAACGGGCTCCTACAATGAGCAGTTCTTC
>few|TRBJ2-1|TRBV4-1|NA
CASSQESGGGNFHNEQFF
TGCGCCAGCAGCCAAGAGTCGGGTGGAGGGAATTTCCACAATGAGCAGTTCTTC
>NA|TRBJ2-1|TRBV20-1|TRBD2
CSASRTSLHQNEQFF
TGCAGTGCCAGTAGGACTAGCCTCCACCAGAATGAGCAGTTCTTC
>NA|TRBJ2-2|TRBV7-2|NA
CASSLVAGPGELFF
TGTGCCAGCAGCTTAGTTGCGGGACCCGGGGAGCTGTTTTTT
>once|TRBJ2-4|TRBV6-5|NA
CASSYSPVGRLDQYF
TGTGCCAGCAGTTACTCGCCGGTGGGCAGGTTGGATCAGTACTTC
>NA|TRBJ1-5|TRBV6-5|NA
CASSPLWGGHQPQHF
TGTGCCAGCAGTCCCCTTTGGGGGGGGCATCAGCCCCAGCATTTT
>NA|TRBJ1-4|TRBV19|TRBD1
CASSTLTGGVEKLFF
TGTGCCAGTAGTACCTTGACAGGGGGCGTTGAAAAACTGTTTTTT
>NA|TRBJ2-5|TRBV5-5|TRBD2
CASSLVGGGAGETQYF
TGTGCCAGCAGCTTGGTTGGCGGGGGGGCCGGAGAGACCCAGTACTTC
>NA|TRBJ2-1|TRBV27|NA
CASSTSGAFSYNEQFF
TGTGCCAGCAGCACCTCGGGAGCCTTCTCCTACAATGAGCAGTTCTTC
>NA|TRBJ2-1|TRBV6-5|NA
CASSHYTEQFF
TGTGCCAGCAGTCACTACACTGAGCAGTTCTTC
>NA|TRBJ1-1|TRBV27|TRBD1
CASSPWTGGTEAFF
TGTGCCAGCAGTCCCTGGACAGGGGGCACTGAAGCTTTCTTT
>NA|TRBJ2-3|TRBV9|TRBD2
CASSVAPGGIGTDTQYF
TGTGCCAGCAGCGTTGCCCCGGGAGGCATAGGCACAGATACGCAGTATTTT
>once|TRBJ2-3|TRBV5-4|TRBD1
CASSSGTGVWDTQYF
TGTGCCAGCAGCAGCGGGACAGGGGTTTGGGATACGCAGTATTTT
>NA|TRBJ1-1|TRBV5-3|NA
CARSLGGRFSNTEAFF
TGTGCCAGAAGCTTGGGGGGCAGATTTTCGAACACTGAAGCTTTCTTT
>NA|TRBJ1-2|TRBV27|NA
CASSWRPTDNYGYTF
TGTGCCAGCAGTTGGCGACCGACAGATAACTATGGCTACACCTTC
>NA|TRBJ1-1|TRBV5-1|TRBD1
CASSLVGQGNTEAFF
TGCGCCAGCAGCTTGGTAGGACAGGGGAACACTGAAGCTTTCTTT
>NA|TRBJ1-1|TRBV6-4|NA
CASRETDSDLNTEAFF
TGTGCCAGCAGGGAGACGGACAGCGACCTGAACACTGAAGCTTTCTTT
>NA|TRBJ2-1|TRBV6-2/TRBV6-3|NA
CASSSVMGGGLSYNEQFF
TGTGCCAGCAGTTCGGTTATGGGAGGGGGTCTCTCCTACAATGAGCAGTTCTTC
>NA|TRBJ1-4|TRBV4-2|NA
CASSQLLSRAATNEKLFF
TGTGCCAGCAGCCAACTACTAAGCAGGGCAGCAACTAATGAAAAACTGTTTTTT
>once|TRBJ2-3|TRBV18|TRBD2
CASSRTSGDTDTQYF
TGTGCCAGCTCACGGACTAGCGGGGACACAGATACGCAGTATTTT
>NA|TRBJ2-1|TRBV27|TRBD2
CASSLSRGGSSYNEQFF
TGTGCCAGCAGTTTATCTCGGGGGGGGAGCTCCTACAATGAGCAGTTCTTC
>NA|TRBJ1-6|TRBV6-2/TRBV6-3|TRBD1
CASSYVGQDNSPLHF
TGTGCCAGCAGTTACGTGGGACAGGATAATTCACCCCTCCACTTT
>once|TRBJ2-7|TRBV6-5|TRBD2
CASSSPGTTYEQYF
TGTGCCAGCAGTTCCCCAGGGACTACCTACGAGCAGTACTTC
>many|TRBJ1-6|TRBV6-2/TRBV6-3|NA
CASSRTRGSSYNSPLHF
TGTGCCAGCAGTCGGACCAGGGGAAGCTCCTATAATTCACCCCTCCACTTT
>NA|TRBJ1-2|TRBV19|TRBD1
CASSKGTGYGYTF
TGTGCCAGTAGTAAGGGGACAGGGTATGGCTACACCTTC
>NA|TRBJ1-5|TRBV28|TRBD1
CASSSGQGVHQPQHF
TGTGCCAGCAGTTCGGGACAGGGGGTTCATCAGCCCCAGCATTTT
>NA|TRBJ2-1|TRBV19|TRBD2
CASSIFLVASGRNEQFF
TGTGCCAGTAGTATTTTTTTGGTGGCTAGCGGGAGGAATGAGCAGTTCTTC
>NA|TRBJ2-7|TRBV20-1|NA
CSASSGISYEQYF
TGCAGTGCTAGTAGCGGCATCTCCTACGAGCAGTACTTC
>NA|TRBJ2-7|TRBV5-8|NA
CASSPRGGRFAYEQYF
TGTGCCAGCAGCCCGAGGGGGGGGAGATTCGCCTACGAGCAGTACTTC
>NA|TRBJ2-3|TRBV2|TRBD2
CASSDRTSGGLLASTDTQYF
TGTGCCAGCAGTGACCGGACTAGCGGGGGCCTCTTGGCTAGCACAGATACGCAGTATTTT
>NA|TRBJ2-1|TRBV29-1|TRBD1
CSVTGGPWERGGNEQFF
TGCAGCGTGACAGGGGGCCCCTGGGAACGAGGCGGCAATGAGCAGTTCTTC
>NA|TRBJ1-4|TRBV4-2|NA
CASSHDPAGTGATNEKLFF
TGTGCCAGCAGCCACGACCCGGCCGGAACGGGGGCAACTAATGAAAAACTGTTTTTT
>NA|TRBJ2-1|TRBV4-1|NA
CASSQDPTVGEQFF
TGCGCCAGCAGCCAAGATCCGACTGTCGGTGAGCAGTTCTTC
>NA|TRBJ2-1|TRBV6-4|TRBD2
CASSGSSGSLLDEQFF
TGTGCCAGCAGTGGATCTAGCGGGAGTCTTTTAGATGAGCAGTTCTTC
>NA|TRBJ1-6|TRBV19|NA
CASSAGNSPLHF
TGTGCCAGTAGTGCGGGGAATTCACCCCTCCACTTT
>NA|TRBJ2-1|TRBV5-1|TRBD2
CASSLVGTSGDNEQFF
TGCGCCAGCAGCTTGGTTGGGACTAGCGGGGACAATGAGCAGTTCTTC
>NA|TRBJ2-7|TRBV5-1|NA
CASSSFLSYEQYF
TGCGCCAGCAGCTCGTTTCTATCCTACGAGCAGTACTTC
>NA|TRBJ1-1|TRBV11-2|TRBD1
CASSPGTGSTEAFF
TGTGCCAGCAGCCCTGGGACAGGGAGCACTGAAGCTTTCTTT
>NA|TRBJ1-1|TRBV29-1|NA
CSVEVQGRDTEAFF
TGCAGCGTTGAGGTACAGGGAAGGGACACTGAAGCTTTCTTT
>NA|TRBJ1-3|TRBV6-5|NA
CASRWDTASGNTIYF
TGTGCCAGCAGATGGGACACGGCCTCTGGAAACACCATATATTTT
>few|TRBJ2-7|TRBV5-1|NA
CASSFGGSPYEQYF
TGCGCCAGCAGCTTTGGTGGTAGCCCCTACGAGCAGTACTTC
>NA|TRBJ2-7|TRBV7-2|NA
CASSLDRGPYEQYF
TGTGCCAGCAGCTTAGATAGGGGCCCCTACGAGCAGTACTTC
>NA|TRBJ2-1|TRBV11-2|TRBD2
CASSQGLAGSEQFF
TGTGCCAGCAGCCAGGGACTAGCGGGATCTGAGCAGTTCTTC
>once|TRBJ2-5|TRBV19|TRBD2
CASSRRTSGRMVETQYF
TGTGCCAGTAGTCGACGGACTAGCGGGAGAATGGTGGAGACCCAGTACTTC
>few|TRBJ1-4|TRBV3-1/TRBV3-2|NA
CASSQAGYWEEKLFF
TGTGCCAGCAGCCAAGCCGGGTACTGGGAGGAAAAACTGTTTTTT
>NA|TRBJ1-2|TRBV6-5|NA
CASSYFQGYGYTF
TGTGCCAGCAGTTACTTCCAGGGTTATGGCTACACCTTC
>NA|TRBJ1-6|TRBV6-2/TRBV6-3|NA
CASSYSVGAPLHF
TGTGCCAGCAGTTACTCCGTCGGGGCACCCCTCCACTTT
>NA|TRBJ1-1|TRBV7-6|NA
CASTTGGTEAFF
TGTGCCAGCACCACCGGGGGCACTGAAGCTTTCTTT
>NA|TRBJ2-3|TRBV6-5|NA
CASSYIAGRTDTQYF
TGTGCCAGCAGTTACATTGCGGGACGCACAGATACGCAGTATTTT
>NA|TRBJ1-1|TRBV15|NA
CATSRAAQGVAFF
TGTGCCACCAGCAGAGCGGCACAGGGTGTAGCTTTCTTT
>NA|TRBJ2-7|TRBV5-1|TRBD2
CASSVVGGSSHEQYF
TGCGCCAGCAGCGTGGTCGGCGGGAGTAGCCACGAGCAGTACTTC
>NA|TRBJ2-3|TRBV9|TRBD2
CASSKGLAVTDTQYF
TGTGCCAGCAGCAAGGGACTAGCGGTGACAGATACGCAGTATTTT
>NA|TRBJ2-1|TRBV18|TRBD2
CASSAPWAGGSSSYNEQFF
TGTGCCAGCTCCGCTCCTTGGGCGGGGGGTTCGAGCTCCTACAATGAGCAGTTCTTC
>NA|TRBJ1-2|TRBV7-9|TRBD1
CASSLPGTDGGYTF
TGTGCCAGCAGCTTACCCGGGACAGATGGTGGCTACACCTTC
>NA|TRBJ2-7|TRBV6-5|NA
CASKHSYEQYF
TGTGCCAGCAAACATTCCTACGAGCAGTACTTC